What follows describes a single T cell receptor (beta chain). V trimming: 7 bases; J trimming: 4 bases; junction bases outside the gene matches: 14. The germline V gene encodes CDR1 SGHTA and CDR2 FQGTGA. CDR3 size: 16 residues. Categorization into cohorts depended on clinical history that participants reported. This specimen belongs to a study of blood T cell repertoires in COVID-19. The repertoire was sequenced with immunoSEQ multiplex PCR; TCRdb's copy has only in-frame clones and lacks some. The data show about 400,000 clones, around nine tenths seen once. This chain connects TRBV7-3 to TRBJ2-7; 9 bases match TRBD1. The receptor was isolated from a woman aged 30 to 39 who had recovered from COVID-19. Input material: PBMCs or T cells enriched from blood (not recorded which). As DNA, the CDR3 is TGTGCCAGCACCCCTTCACGGGACAGGGCCTTATACGAGCAGTACTTC. Translation gives CASTPSRDRALYEQYF.